These T cell receptor beta chains were read from a single sample in a study of siplizumab effects on memory and regulatory T cells. Here immunoSEQ multiplex PCR was the method, and the copy in TCRdb shows in-frame clones only, minus some. The sample holds about 48,000 clones, roughly 87% seen once. The specimen was naive CD8+ T cells sorted from blood. These receptor sequences come from a human donor in good health. Both conserved end residues are trimmed from each CDR3. D genes are given only for firm matches.

d_gene	v_gene	j_gene	CDR3aa
NA	TRBV7-3	TRBJ1-1	ASSLGYSTEAF
NA	TRBV2	TRBJ2-7	ASGFYTYEQY
NA	TRBV27	TRBJ2-5	ASSTGETQY
TRBD2	TRBV27	TRBJ2-1	ASSLILAGGGNEQF
NA	TRBV7-9	TRBJ2-6	ASSSNRVLLANVLT
TRBD2	TRBV29-1	TRBJ2-1	SVVDLAGGLGEQF
TRBD1	TRBV6-5	TRBJ1-1	ASSFHRGTEAF
TRBD1	TRBV4-2	TRBJ1-1	ASSPPMRTGSTEAF
NA	TRBV6-5	TRBJ2-7	ASSFTPSSYEQY
NA	TRBV7-6	TRBJ2-2	ASSLDVGTGELF
TRBD1	TRBV27	TRBJ2-3	ASSSLTGDFTDTQY
TRBD1	TRBV19	TRBJ2-2	ASTRTGWAGELF
NA	TRBV5-6	TRBJ1-2	ASSLGGYTNYGYT
TRBD2	TRBV7-2	TRBJ2-3	ASRSLAGGFPDTQY
NA	TRBV5-1	TRBJ2-7	ASSRMTDGSPYLYEQY
NA	TRBV6-1	TRBJ2-7	ASSELQGGSEQY
NA	TRBV19	TRBJ2-7	ASSFLPGQLDEQY
TRBD2	TRBV19	TRBJ2-5	ASSIGLADQY
NA	TRBV6-5	TRBJ1-1	ASSYSNLDLNTEAF
NA	TRBV6-4	TRBJ2-1	ASSRGGTYNEQF
TRBD2	TRBV25-1	TRBJ2-1	ASSDPWTSGSPSERF
NA	TRBV5-6	TRBJ1-2	ASSSGGWNYGYT
NA	TRBV4-1	TRBJ2-4	ASSPGGGVYDIQY
NA	TRBV27	TRBJ2-7	ASSPRTEPYEQY
TRBD1	TRBV7-9	TRBJ2-1	ASSLGTGVGNEQF
NA	TRBV19	TRBJ2-7	ASSPGHLLEQY
NA	TRBV6-1	TRBJ2-1	ASGPGPPLNEQF
NA	TRBV6-5	TRBJ2-3	ASSYSDTDTQY
NA	TRBV5-5	TRBJ1-1	ASRLDSTNNEAF
TRBD2	TRBV5-1	TRBJ2-5	ASRSGLAGGYQETQY
NA	TRBV21-1	TRBJ2-1	ASSIRGDEQF
NA	TRBV11-1	TRBJ2-1	ASSRNVDEQF
TRBD1	TRBV11-2	TRBJ2-7	ASSPGTGDLDEQY
TRBD2	TRBV9	TRBJ2-3	ASSASGTSTDTQY
NA	TRBV1	TRBJ2-4	TSSQDGPRGAKNIQY
TRBD1	TRBV27	TRBJ2-1	ASSLIAGQGYNEQF
NA	TRBV18	TRBJ2-3	ASSPKTVSLTDTQY
NA	TRBV15	TRBJ2-3	ATSKEAASIYGTDTQY
NA	TRBV19	TRBJ1-1	ASGDFEAF
TRBD1	TRBV27	TRBJ1-4	ASSFAYRGLGKLF
NA	TRBV5-4	TRBJ2-2	ASSPAFGELF
NA	TRBV4-1	TRBJ1-5	ASSQDGTAYSNQPQH
NA	TRBV6-6	TRBJ1-2	ASSYGGTGGYT
NA	TRBV11-2	TRBJ2-2	ASSLVGGSNTGELF
TRBD2	TRBV18	TRBJ2-1	ASSTARTSGSNEQF
TRBD2	TRBV11-3	TRBJ2-2	ASSAGLAGGNTGELF